This is a list of T cell receptor beta chains from one sample in a study of blood T cells in healthy people across ages. TCRdb itself ran the 5' RACE reads through MiXCR, one entry per CDR3 protein. This sample has about 1.4 million distinct CDR3 sequences, with roughly 60% found just once. The sample comprised blood. Receptor source: a man aged 18 to 29 in good health. CDR3s include the opening cysteine and the closing phenylalanine or tryptophan. D genes are given only for firm matches. Clone size is stated in some rows and not others, as once, few, many or a class when expanded.

NA | NA | 15 | TRBJ2-3 | TRBV30 | CAWSLGPTPTDTQYF | TGTGCCTGGAGTTTAGGGCCCACCCCCACAGATACGCAGTATTTT
NA | NA | 14 | TRBJ1-2 | TRBV7-2 | CASSLVGGREGYTF | TGTGCCAGCAGCTTAGTCGGGGGGCGAGAGGGCTACACCTTC
NA | NA | 14 | TRBJ2-3 | TRBV7-8 | CASSSIINTDTQYF | TGTGCCAGCAGTTCAATTATTAACACAGATACGCAGTATTTT
NA | NA | 15 | TRBJ2-3 | TRBV7-9 | CASSLAVGVGDTQYF | TGTGCCAGCAGCTTAGCGGTGGGCGTGGGAGATACGCAGTATTTT
NA | NA | 16 | TRBJ1-4 | TRBV7-9 | CASSGTRDSEREKLFF | TGTGCCAGCAGCGGAACCCGGGACTCCGAAAGGGAAAAACTGTTTTTT
NA | TRBD2 | 15 | TRBJ2-3 | TRBV29-1 | CGVEGSRGSTDTQYF | TGCGGCGTTGAAGGTTCGCGGGGGTCTACAGATACGCAGTATTTT
NA | NA | 13 | TRBJ1-6 | TRBV2 | CASSGRGGSPLHF | TGTGCCAGCAGTGGAAGGGGGGGCTCACCCCTCCACTTT
many | TRBD1 | 16 | TRBJ1-6 | TRBV20-1 | CSARALGQGDTSPLHF | TGCAGTGCTAGAGCTCTCGGACAGGGGGACACTTCACCCCTCCACTTT
few | NA | 13 | TRBJ2-7 | TRBV29-1 | CSVCGDNSYEQYF | TGCAGCGTTTGTGGGGACAATTCCTACGAGCAGTACTTC
many | NA | 12 | TRBJ2-7 | TRBV18 | CASSPQGNEQYF | TGTGCCAGCTCACCACAGGGTAACGAGCAGTACTTC
NA | NA | 14 | TRBJ2-7 | TRBV20-1 | CSAPRDAEPYEQYF | TGCAGTGCGCCTCGGGACGCTGAACCCTACGAGCAGTACTTC
NA | NA | 13 | TRBJ2-3 | TRBV4-1 | CASSQVLGERKYF | TGCGCCAGCAGCCAAGTTCTCGGGGAGAGGAAGTATTTT
NA | NA | 14 | TRBJ2-3 | TRBV16 | CASSHQIVESGPYF | TGTGCCAGCAGCCACCAAATAGTCGAAAGCGGTCCGTATTTT
NA | TRBD1 | 16 | TRBJ2-7 | TRBV20-1 | CSALPLRTGLTYEQYF | TGCAGTGCTCTTCCTCTCAGGACAGGCCTTACCTACGAGCAGTACTTC
NA | NA | 16 | TRBJ1-2 | TRBV4-2 | CASSQERGGMADGYTF | TGTGCCAGCAGCCAAGAGAGGGGGGGGATGGCCGATGGCTACACCTTC
few | NA | 12 | TRBJ2-7 | TRBV29-1 | CSGGGQFDEQYF | TGCAGCGGGGGGGGACAGTTCGACGAGCAGTACTTC
NA | TRBD1 | 13 | TRBJ2-7 | TRBV20-1 | CSAPGQGPYEQYF | TGCAGTGCTCCTGGACAGGGACCGTACGAGCAGTACTTC
NA | NA | 14 | TRBJ2-7 | TRBV5-6 | CASSTGRVTYEQYF | TGTGCCAGCAGCACGGGACGGGTTACCTACGAGCAGTACTTC
few | TRBD1 | 14 | TRBJ1-5 | TRBV7-9 | CASSLTGGRQPQHF | TGTGCCAGCAGCCTTACAGGGGGACGTCAGCCCCAGCATTTT
NA | NA | 16 | TRBJ2-6 | TRBV5-1 | CASSPGRRSGANVLTF | TGCGCCAGCAGTCCGGGACGCCGTTCTGGGGCCAACGTCCTGACTTTC
NA | TRBD2 | 16 | TRBJ2-5 | TRBV6-2/TRBV6-3 | CASGTLAGGSQETQYF | TGTGCCAGCGGTACTCTAGCGGGGGGATCCCAAGAGACCCAGTACTTC
NA | NA | 17 | TRBJ2-7 | TRBV4-3 | CASSQDRGLQPYNEQYF | TGCGCCAGCAGCCAAGATCGGGGACTGCAACCCTACAATGAGCAGTACTTC
few | NA | 11 | TRBJ2-1 | TRBV3-1 | CASSQGFEQFF | TGTGCCAGCAGCCAGGGATTTGAGCAGTTCTTC
NA | NA | 13 | TRBJ2-4 | TRBV15 | CATSRDPLDSLYF | TGTGCCACCAGCAGAGATCCACTGGACAGTCTGTACTTC
few | NA | 21 | TRBJ2-3 | TRBV12-3/TRBV12-4 | CASIPGEVRGVPLGKRDTQYF | TGTGCCAGCATCCCCGGAGAGGTCAGGGGGGTACCTCTGGGGAAGAGGGATACGCAGTATTTT
NA | NA | 16 | TRBJ2-3 | TRBV5-1 | CASSYDGHRGTDTQYF | TGCGCCAGCAGTTACGACGGCCATCGCGGGACAGATACGCAGTATTTT
NA | TRBD2 | 19 | TRBJ2-1 | TRBV20-1 | CSARVSGTSGGLHHNEQFF | TGCAGTGCTAGGGTATCCGGGACTAGCGGGGGATTGCATCACAATGAGCAGTTCTTC
NA | TRBD1 | 15 | TRBJ1-4 | TRBV20-1 | CSAREGQEVSEKLFF | TGCAGTGCTAGAGAGGGACAGGAGGTTTCTGAAAAACTGTTTTTT
once | NA | 15 | TRBJ2-3 | TRBV15 | CATSRSRGITDTQYF | TGTGCCACCAGCCGAAGTAGGGGGATTACAGATACGCAGTATTTT
few | TRBD2 | 15 | TRBJ2-1 | TRBV25-1 | CASSSELAGANEQFF | TGTGCCAGCAGTTCAGAACTAGCGGGAGCCAATGAGCAGTTCTTC
NA | NA | 14 | TRBJ2-1 | TRBV6-2/TRBV6-3 | CASSPVSRRDEQFF | TGTGCCAGCAGCCCCGTGAGCCGGAGGGATGAGCAGTTCTTC
NA | NA | 14 | TRBJ1-2 | TRBV10-3 | CATAGGTTYYGYTF | TGTGCCACCGCCGGGGGCACGACCTACTATGGCTACACCTTC